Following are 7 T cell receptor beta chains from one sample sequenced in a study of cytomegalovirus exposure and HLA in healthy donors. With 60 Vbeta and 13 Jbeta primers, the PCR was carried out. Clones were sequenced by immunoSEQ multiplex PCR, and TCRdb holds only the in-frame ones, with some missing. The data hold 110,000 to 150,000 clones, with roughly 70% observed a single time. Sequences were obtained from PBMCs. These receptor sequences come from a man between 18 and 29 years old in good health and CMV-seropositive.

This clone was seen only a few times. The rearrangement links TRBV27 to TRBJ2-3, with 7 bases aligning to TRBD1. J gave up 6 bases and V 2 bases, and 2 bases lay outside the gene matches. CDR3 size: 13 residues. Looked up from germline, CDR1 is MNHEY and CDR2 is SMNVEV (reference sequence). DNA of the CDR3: TGTGCCAGCAGTTTACTGACAGGGGATACGCAGTATTTT. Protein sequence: CASSLLTGDTQYF.

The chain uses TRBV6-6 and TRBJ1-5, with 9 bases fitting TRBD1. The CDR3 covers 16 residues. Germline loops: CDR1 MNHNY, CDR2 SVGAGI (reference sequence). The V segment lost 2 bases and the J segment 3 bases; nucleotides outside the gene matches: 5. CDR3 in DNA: TGTGCCAGCAGTTACCTCGGGGACAGGGTCAATCAGCCCCAGCATTTT. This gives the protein CASSYLGDRVNQPQHF.

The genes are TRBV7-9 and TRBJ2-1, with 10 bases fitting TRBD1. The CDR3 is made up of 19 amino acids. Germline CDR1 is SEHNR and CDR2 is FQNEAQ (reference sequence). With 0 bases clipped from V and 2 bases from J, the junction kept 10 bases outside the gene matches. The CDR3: CASSLANPSGQGAYNEQFF. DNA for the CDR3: TGTGCCAGCAGCTTAGCCAACCCCAGCGGACAGGGGGCCTACAATGAGCAGTTCTTC.

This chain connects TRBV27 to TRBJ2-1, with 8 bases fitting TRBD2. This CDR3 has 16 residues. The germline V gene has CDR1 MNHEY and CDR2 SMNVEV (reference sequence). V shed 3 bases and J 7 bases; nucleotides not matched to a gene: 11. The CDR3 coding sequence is TGTGCCAGCAGTTTCAAAGCGGGGGAGGATTGGAATGAGCAGTTCTTC. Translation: CASSFKAGEDWNEQFF.

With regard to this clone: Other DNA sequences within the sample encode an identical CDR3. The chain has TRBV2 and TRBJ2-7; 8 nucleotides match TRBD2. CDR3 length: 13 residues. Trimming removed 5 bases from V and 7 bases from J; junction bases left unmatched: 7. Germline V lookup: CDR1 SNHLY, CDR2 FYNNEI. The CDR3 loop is CASSLSGTGEQYF. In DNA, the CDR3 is TGTGCCAGCAGTCTTAGCGGGACCGGTGAGCAGTACTTC.

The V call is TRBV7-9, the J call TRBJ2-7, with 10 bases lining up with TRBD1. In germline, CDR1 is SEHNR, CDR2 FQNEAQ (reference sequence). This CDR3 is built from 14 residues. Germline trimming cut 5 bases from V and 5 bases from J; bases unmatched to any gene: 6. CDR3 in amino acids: CASSPGQGMDEQYF. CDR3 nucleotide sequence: TGTGCCAGCAGCCCGGGACAGGGGATGGACGAGCAGTACTTC.

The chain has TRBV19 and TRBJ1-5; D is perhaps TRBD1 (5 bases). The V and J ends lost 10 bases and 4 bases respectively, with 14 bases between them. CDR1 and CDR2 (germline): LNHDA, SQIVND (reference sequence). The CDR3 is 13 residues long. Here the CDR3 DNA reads TGTGCCATTAGACAGAACTCTAATCAGCCCCAGCATTTT. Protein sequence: CAIRQNSNQPQHF.